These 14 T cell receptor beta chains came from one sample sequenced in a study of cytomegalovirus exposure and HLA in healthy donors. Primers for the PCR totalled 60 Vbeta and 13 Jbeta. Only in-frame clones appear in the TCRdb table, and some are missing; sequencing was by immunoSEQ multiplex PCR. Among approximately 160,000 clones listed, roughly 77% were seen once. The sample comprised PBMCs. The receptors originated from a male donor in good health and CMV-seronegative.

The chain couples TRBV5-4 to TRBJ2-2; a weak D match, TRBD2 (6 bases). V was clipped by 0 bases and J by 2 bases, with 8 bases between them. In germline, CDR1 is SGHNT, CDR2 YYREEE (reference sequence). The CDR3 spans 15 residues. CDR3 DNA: TGTGCCAGCAGCTTGGACGGACTAAACACCGGGGAGCTGTTTTTT. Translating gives CASSLDGLNTGELFF.

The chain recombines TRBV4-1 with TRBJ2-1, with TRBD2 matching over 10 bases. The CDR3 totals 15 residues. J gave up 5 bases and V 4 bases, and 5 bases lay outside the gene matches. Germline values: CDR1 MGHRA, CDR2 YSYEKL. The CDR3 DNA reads TGCGCCAGCAGCCTGATGGGACTAGCGAACAATGAGCAGTTCTTC. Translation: CASSLMGLANNEQFF.

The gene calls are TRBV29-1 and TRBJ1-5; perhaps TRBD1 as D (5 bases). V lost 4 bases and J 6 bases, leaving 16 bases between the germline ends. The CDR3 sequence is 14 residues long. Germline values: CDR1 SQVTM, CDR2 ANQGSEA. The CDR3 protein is CSVVQGGEAQPQHF. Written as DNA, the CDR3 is TGCAGCGTTGTTCAGGGAGGGGAGGCTCAGCCCCAGCATTTT.

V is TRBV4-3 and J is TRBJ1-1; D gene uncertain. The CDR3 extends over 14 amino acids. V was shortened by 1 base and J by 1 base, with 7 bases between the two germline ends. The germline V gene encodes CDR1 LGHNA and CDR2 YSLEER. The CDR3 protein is CASSQGRPNTEAFF. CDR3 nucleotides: TGCGCCAGCAGCCAAGGCAGGCCGAACACTGAAGCTTTCTTT.

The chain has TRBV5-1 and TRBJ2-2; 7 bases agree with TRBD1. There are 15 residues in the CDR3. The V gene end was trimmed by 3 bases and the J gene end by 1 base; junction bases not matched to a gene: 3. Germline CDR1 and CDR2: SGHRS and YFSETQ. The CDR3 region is CASSSRTGNTGELFF. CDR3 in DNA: TGCGCCAGCAGCTCGCGGACAGGGAACACCGGGGAGCTGTTTTTT.

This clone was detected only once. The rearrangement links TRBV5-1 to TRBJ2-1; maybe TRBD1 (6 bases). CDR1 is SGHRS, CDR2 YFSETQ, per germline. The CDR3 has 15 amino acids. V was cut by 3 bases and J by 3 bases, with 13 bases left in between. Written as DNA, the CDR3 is TGCGCCAGCAGCTCAACTCTGGACAGCTACAATGAGCAGTTCTTC. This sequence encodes CASSSTLDSYNEQFF.

CDR3 coding DNA: TGTGCCAGCAGCTTAGCCGTGGACAGCACCACTGAAGCTTTCTTT. The encoded protein is CASSLAVDSTTEAFF. The gene calls are TRBV7-6 and TRBJ1-1; D possibly corresponds to TRBD1 (6 bases). The CDR3 sequence is 15 residues long. Germline values: CDR1 SGHVS, CDR2 FNYEAQ. V gave up 0 bases and J gave up 4 bases, with 12 bases separating them.

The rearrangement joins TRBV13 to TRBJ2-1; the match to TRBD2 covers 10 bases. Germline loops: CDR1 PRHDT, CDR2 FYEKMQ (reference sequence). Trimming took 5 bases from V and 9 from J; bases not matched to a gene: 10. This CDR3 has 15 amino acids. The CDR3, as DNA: TGTGCCAGCAGCCCCGGGACTAGCGAGAATCCTGAGCAGTTCTTC. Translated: CASSPGTSENPEQFF.

In nucleotides, the CDR3 is TGTGCCAGCAGCTTAGCCGGCGAGGGGGTTGCTGAAGCTTTCTTT. Protein: CASSLAGEGVAEAFF. V gene TRBV7-6 combines with J gene TRBJ1-1; D might be TRBD1 (6 bases). Looked up from germline, CDR1 is SGHVS and CDR2 is FNYEAQ. V was clipped by 0 bases and J by 6 bases, with 14 bases between them. The CDR3 is made up of 15 amino acids.

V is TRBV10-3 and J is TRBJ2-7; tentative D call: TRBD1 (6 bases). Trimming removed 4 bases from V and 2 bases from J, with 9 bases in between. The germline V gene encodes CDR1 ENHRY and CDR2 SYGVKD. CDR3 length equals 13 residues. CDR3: CAISARQAYEQYF. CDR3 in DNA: TGTGCCATCAGTGCCCGACAGGCCTACGAGCAGTACTTC.

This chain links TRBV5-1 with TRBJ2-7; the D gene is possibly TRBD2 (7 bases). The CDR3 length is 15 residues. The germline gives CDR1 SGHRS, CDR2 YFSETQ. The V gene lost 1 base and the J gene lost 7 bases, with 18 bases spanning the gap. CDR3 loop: CASSLRGGTGSEQYF. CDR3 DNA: TGCGCCAGCAGCTTGAGGGGGGGTACGGGGTCAGAGCAGTACTTC.

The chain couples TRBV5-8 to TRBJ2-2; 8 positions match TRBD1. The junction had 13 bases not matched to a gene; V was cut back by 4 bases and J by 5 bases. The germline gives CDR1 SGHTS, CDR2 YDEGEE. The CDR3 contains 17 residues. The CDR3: CASSAGQGVLGTGELFF. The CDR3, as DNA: TGTGCCAGCAGCGCTGGACAGGGAGTTCTGGGGACCGGGGAGCTGTTTTTT.

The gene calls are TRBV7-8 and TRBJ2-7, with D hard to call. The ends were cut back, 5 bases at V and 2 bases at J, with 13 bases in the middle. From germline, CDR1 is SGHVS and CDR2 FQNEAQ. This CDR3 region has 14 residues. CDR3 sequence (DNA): TGTGCCAGCAGCCCGATGACTCCAACCTACGAGCAGTACTTC. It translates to CASSPMTPTYEQYF.

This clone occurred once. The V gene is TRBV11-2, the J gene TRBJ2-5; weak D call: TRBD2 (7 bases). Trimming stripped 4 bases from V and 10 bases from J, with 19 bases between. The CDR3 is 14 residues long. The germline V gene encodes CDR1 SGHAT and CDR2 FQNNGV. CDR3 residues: CASSSRGAPMSQYF. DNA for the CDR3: TGTGCCAGCAGCTCACGGGGGGCGCCCATGAGCCAGTACTTC.